This TCR beta chain was sequenced for a study of blood T cell repertoires in COVID-19. Using immunoSEQ multiplex PCR, the repertoire was profiled, and TCRdb retains in-frame clones only, with some absent. This table holds a few hundred thousand clones, approximately 90% found once. Germline CDR1 is MNHEY and CDR2 is SVGAGI. V shed 0 bases and J shed 5 bases, with 13 bases lying between them. The CDR3 has 15 residues. The source is a young man with active or convalescent COVID-19. V is TRBV6-5 and J is TRBJ1-1; D possibly corresponds to TRBD1 (6 bases). The material sequenced was peripheral blood. CDR3 amino acids: CASSYSPGAETEAFF. In DNA, the CDR3 is TGTGCCAGCAGTTACTCGCCAGGGGCGGAGACTGAAGCTTTCTTT.